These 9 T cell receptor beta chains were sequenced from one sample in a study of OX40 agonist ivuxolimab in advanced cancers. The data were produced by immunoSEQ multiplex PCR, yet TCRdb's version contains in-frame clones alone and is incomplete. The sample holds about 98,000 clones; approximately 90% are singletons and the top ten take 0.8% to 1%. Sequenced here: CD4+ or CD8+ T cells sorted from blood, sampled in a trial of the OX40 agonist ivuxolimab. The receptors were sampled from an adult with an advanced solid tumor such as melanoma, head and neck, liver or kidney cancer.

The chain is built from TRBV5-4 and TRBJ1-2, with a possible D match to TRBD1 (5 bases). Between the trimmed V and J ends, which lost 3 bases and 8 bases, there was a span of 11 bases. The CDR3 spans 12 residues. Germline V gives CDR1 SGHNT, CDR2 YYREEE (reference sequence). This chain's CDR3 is CASSSGRPGYTF. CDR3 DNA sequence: TGTGCCAGCAGCTCGGGACGGCCCGGCTACACCTTC.

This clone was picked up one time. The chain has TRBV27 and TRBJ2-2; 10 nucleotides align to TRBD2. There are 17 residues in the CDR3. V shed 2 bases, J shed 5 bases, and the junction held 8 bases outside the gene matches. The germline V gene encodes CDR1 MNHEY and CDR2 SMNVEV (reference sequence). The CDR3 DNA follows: TGTGCCAGCAGTTTACTTGGACTAGCGGCGGGAACCGGGGAGCTGTTTTTT. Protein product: CASSLLGLAAGTGELFF.

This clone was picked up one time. The CDR3 protein is CASKGGDRETQYF. The CDR3 DNA is TGTGCCAGCAAGGGTGGGGACAGGGAGACCCAGTACTTC. The chain combines TRBV28 with TRBJ2-5; 8 bases align to TRBD1. CDR1 and CDR2 (germline): MDHEN, SYDVKM. This CDR3 spans 13 amino acids. J gave up 5 bases and V 7 bases, and 6 bases lay outside the gene matches. The full variable domain, with the rest looked up from reference TRBV28 and TRBJ2-5, is DVKVTQSSRYLVKRTGEKVFLECVQDMDHENMFWYRQDPGLGLRLIYFSYDVKMKEKGDIPEGYSVSREKKERFSLILESASTNQTSMYLCASKGGDRETQYFGPGTRLLVL.

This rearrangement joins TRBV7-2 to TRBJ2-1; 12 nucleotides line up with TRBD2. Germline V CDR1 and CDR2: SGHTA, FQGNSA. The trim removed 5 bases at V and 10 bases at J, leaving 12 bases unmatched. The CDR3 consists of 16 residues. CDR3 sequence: CASSLRSLAGGQEQFF. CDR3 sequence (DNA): TGTGCCAGCAGCCTTAGGTCGCTAGCGGGAGGGCAGGAGCAGTTCTTC.

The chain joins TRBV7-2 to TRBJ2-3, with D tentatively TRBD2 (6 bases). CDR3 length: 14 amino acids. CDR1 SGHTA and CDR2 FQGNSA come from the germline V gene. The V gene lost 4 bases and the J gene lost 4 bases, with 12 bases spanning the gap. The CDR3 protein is CASSSGGLSDTQYF. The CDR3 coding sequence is TGTGCCAGCAGCTCCGGGGGACTTTCAGATACGCAGTATTTT.

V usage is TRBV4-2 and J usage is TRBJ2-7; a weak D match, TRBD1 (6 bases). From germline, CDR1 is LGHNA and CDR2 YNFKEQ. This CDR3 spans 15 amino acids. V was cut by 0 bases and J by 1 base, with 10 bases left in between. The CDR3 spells CASSQDQDRSYEQYF. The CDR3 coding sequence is TGTGCCAGCAGCCAAGATCAGGACAGATCCTACGAGCAGTACTTC.

CDR3 protein: CASSYSRAPGTQYF. CDR3 nucleotide sequence: TGTGCCAGCAGTTATTCCCGGGCTCCGGGTACGCAGTATTTT. The chain employs TRBV6-5 and TRBJ2-3, with no clear D. The length of the CDR3 is 14 residues. V was clipped by 3 bases and J by 8 bases, with 15 bases between them. Germline CDR1 reads MNHEY; CDR2 reads SVGAGI.

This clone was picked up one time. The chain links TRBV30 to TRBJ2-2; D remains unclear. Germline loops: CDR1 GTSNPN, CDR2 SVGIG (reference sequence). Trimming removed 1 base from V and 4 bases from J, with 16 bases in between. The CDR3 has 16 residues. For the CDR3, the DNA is TGTGCCTGGAGTGCTCCATTCCGGGTCGGCACCGGGGAGCTGTTTTTT. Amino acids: CAWSAPFRVGTGELFF.

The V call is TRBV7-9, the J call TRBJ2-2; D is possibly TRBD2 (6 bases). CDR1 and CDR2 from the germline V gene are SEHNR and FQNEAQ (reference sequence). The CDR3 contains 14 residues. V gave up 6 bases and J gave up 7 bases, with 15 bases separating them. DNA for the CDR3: TGTGCCAGCAGAGGGACTCCGAGGGGCGGGGAGCTGTTTTTT. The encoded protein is CASRGTPRGGELFF.